This record looks at one TCR beta chain sequence and its context. The germline V gene has CDR1 SGHAT and CDR2 FQNNGV. V was clipped by 3 bases and J by 7 bases, with 15 bases between them. This CDR3 comprises 15 residues. Preparation of the TCRbeta library used unique molecular identifiers. TCRdb re-called the PCR reads through MiXCR, storing one row per CDR3 protein. The profile covers around 480,000 distinct CDR3 sequences, with around a third appearing a single time and 2% to 2.5% taken by the ten largest. The entry originates in a study of T-cell reconstitution after alpha-beta-depleted transplantation in children.

The sequence derives from a human donor who donated a stem cell graft to a child with aplastic anemia. Source: PBMCs from the stem cell graft donor, taken from the stem cell graft. This chain connects TRBV11-2 to TRBJ2-2, with D hard to call. The CDR3 bases are TGTGCCAGCAGCTTTTCCTTGAGACACGGCGGGGAGCTGTTTTTT. Protein: CASSFSLRHGGELFF.